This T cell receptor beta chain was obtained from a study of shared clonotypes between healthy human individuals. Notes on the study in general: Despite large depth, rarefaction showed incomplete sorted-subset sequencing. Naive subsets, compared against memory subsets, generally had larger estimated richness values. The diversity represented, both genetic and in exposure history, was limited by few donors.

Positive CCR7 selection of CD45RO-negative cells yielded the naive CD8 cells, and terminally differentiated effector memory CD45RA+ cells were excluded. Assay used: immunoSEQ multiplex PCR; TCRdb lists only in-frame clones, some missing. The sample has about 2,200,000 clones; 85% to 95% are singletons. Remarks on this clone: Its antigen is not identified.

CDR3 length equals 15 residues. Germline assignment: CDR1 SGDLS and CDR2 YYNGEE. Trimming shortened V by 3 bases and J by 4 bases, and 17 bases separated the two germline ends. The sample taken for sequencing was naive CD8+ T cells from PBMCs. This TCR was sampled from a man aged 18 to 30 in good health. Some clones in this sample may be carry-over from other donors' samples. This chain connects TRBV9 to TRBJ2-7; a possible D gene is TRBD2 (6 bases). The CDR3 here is CASSAGWGRLYEQYF. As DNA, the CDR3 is TGTGCCAGCAGCGCCGGCTGGGGGAGGTTATACGAGCAGTACTTC.